Following are 20 T cell receptor beta chains from one sample sequenced in a study of blood T cell repertoires in COVID-19. Generated by immunoSEQ multiplex PCR, the TCRdb table keeps only in-frame clones and is missing some. The data contain roughly 440,000 clones, about nine tenths of them singletons. Source material: peripheral blood. These receptors were taken from a woman aged 45-65 years with COVID-19, enrolled during active disease.

This clone was counted a few times. The chain combines TRBV12-3 or TRBV12-4 with TRBJ2-7, with D possibly matching TRBD1 (5 bases). V shed 8 bases and J shed 3 bases, with 8 bases lying between them. The CDR3 is 11 residues long. The CDR3: CASGQHYEQYF. In DNA form, the CDR3 reads TGTGCCAGCGGACAACACTACGAGCAGTACTTC.

This clone came up once. V and J are TRBV4-2 and TRBJ1-5, with 9 bases lining up with TRBD1. Germline CDR1 LGHNA, CDR2 YNFKEQ. This CDR3 is 18 amino acids long. V shed 0 bases, J shed 6 bases, and the junction held 12 bases outside the gene matches. CDR3 nucleotide sequence: TGTGCCAGCAGCCAAGATGAGGGGGGAGGGACAGGGCCTCAGCCCCAGCATTTT. Translating it yields CASSQDEGGGTGPQPQHF.

The table lists this clone with a few counts. The chain couples TRBV6-5 to TRBJ1-1, with TRBD1 as a possible D gene (6 bases). This CDR3 spans 12 amino acids. CDR1 MNHEY and CDR2 SVGAGI come from the germline V gene. Trimming left V 2 bases short and J 10 bases short, with 11 bases between. CDR3 DNA: TGTGCCAGCAGTTACGGAACAGGGCGAGCTTTCTTT. Residues: CASSYGTGRAFF.

The rearrangement joins TRBV3-1 (or the pseudogene TRBV3-2) to TRBJ2-5; 8 positions match TRBD2. This CDR3 region has 18 residues. Germline trimming cut 3 bases from V and 3 bases from J; bases unmatched to any gene: 15. Germline CDR1 reads LGHDT; CDR2 reads YNNKEL (reference sequence). The CDR3 region is CASSHESTAGANKETQYF. DNA of the CDR3: TGTGCCAGCAGCCACGAATCGACAGCGGGGGCAAACAAAGAGACCCAGTACTTC.

This chain uses TRBV29-1 with TRBJ2-1; D unclear. The CDR3 totals 13 residues. Germline CDR1 SQVTM, CDR2 ANQGSEA. Trimming left V 4 bases short and J 4 bases short, with 11 bases between. The CDR3 region has the DNA TGCAGCGTTGTACCTAGTTCGTACAATGAGCAGTTCTTC. Protein sequence: CSVVPSSYNEQFF.

V and J are TRBV5-1 and TRBJ1-2; 9 bases agree with TRBD1. CDR1 is SGHRS and CDR2 is YFSETQ in the germline V gene. CDR3 length equals 15 residues. With V trimmed by 4 bases and J by 4 bases, 8 bases remained unmatched. CDR3 sequence: CASSPKGQGGYGYTF. As DNA, the CDR3 is TGCGCCAGCAGCCCAAAGGGACAGGGCGGCTATGGCTACACCTTC.

The V call is TRBV7-2, the J call TRBJ1-2; 8 nucleotides line up with TRBD1. The V gene's germline CDR1 is SGHTA and CDR2 FQGNSA. There are 16 residues in the CDR3. Germline trimming cut 2 bases from V and 4 bases from J; bases unmatched to any gene: 9. CDR3 sequence reads: CASSLTTGTGFYGYTF. In DNA form, the CDR3 reads TGTGCCAGCAGCTTAACTACCGGGACAGGCTTCTATGGCTACACCTTC.

The chain has TRBV7-8 and TRBJ2-3, with D tentatively TRBD2 (5 bases). Germline V gives CDR1 SGHVS, CDR2 FQNEAQ. Between the trimmed V and J ends, which lost 2 bases and 2 bases, there was a span of 11 bases. This CDR3 comprises 15 residues. The CDR3 region is CASSLQDSATDTQYF. The CDR3 nucleotides are TGTGCCAGCAGCTTACAGGACTCAGCCACAGATACGCAGTATTTT. The entire variable domain, with the rest obtained from reference TRBV7-8 and TRBJ2-3, is as follows: GAGVSQSPRYKVAKRGQDVALRCDPISGHVSLFWYQQALGQGPEFLTYFQNEAQLDKSGLPSDRFFAERPEGSVSTLKIQRTQQEDSAVYLCASSLQDSATDTQYFGPGTRLTVL.

V gene TRBV30 combines with J gene TRBJ2-1, with a weak D call TRBD2 (6 bases). The V end lost 0 bases, the J end lost 0 bases, and 6 bases lay between the germline ends. CDR1 is GTSNPN and CDR2 is SVGIG in the germline V gene (reference sequence). The CDR3 is 14 amino acids. CDR3 in DNA: TGTGCCTGGAGTGTGGGAGGCTCCTACAATGAGCAGTTCTTC. The encoded protein is CAWSVGGSYNEQFF.

The chain has TRBV12-3 or TRBV12-4 and TRBJ2-1; a possible D gene is TRBD1 (6 bases). This CDR3 has 13 residues. V was clipped by 7 bases and J by 4 bases, with 11 bases between them. CDR3 sequence (DNA): TGTGCCAGCATCTCGGGACAATACAATGAGCAGTTCTTC. Its protein is CASISGQYNEQFF.

The chain uses TRBV29-1 and TRBJ1-2; 8 bases line up with TRBD1. The CDR3 runs to 10 residues. In germline, CDR1 is SQVTM, CDR2 ANQGSEA. The CDR3: CRVQGAGYTF. DNA for the CDR3: TGCAGGGTCCAGGGGGCTGGCTACACCTTC.

The chain uses TRBV27 and TRBJ1-2; D possibly corresponds to TRBD1 (5 bases). Per germline, CDR1 MNHEY and CDR2 SMNVEV (reference sequence). The V end was cut by 5 bases, the J end by 4 bases, with 17 bases between. This CDR3 has 15 residues. The DNA of the CDR3 is TGTGCCAGCAGTCATAGCCCCCGGGACTTCTATGGCTACACCTTC. Its protein is CASSHSPRDFYGYTF.

The chain recombines TRBV9 with TRBJ2-1; 8 bases are a match to TRBD2. Germline V gene lookup returns CDR1 SGDLS and CDR2 YYNGEE. This CDR3 has 14 amino acids. Trimming at V came to 3 bases and at J to 6 bases, leaving 5 bases not matched to a gene. CDR3 sequence reads: CASSERTSFNEQFF. The CDR3, as DNA: TGTGCCAGCAGCGAGAGGACTAGCTTCAATGAGCAGTTCTTC.

V is TRBV30 and J is TRBJ1-1; no clear D gene. Germline-derived CDR1 and CDR2 are GTSNPN and SVGIG (reference sequence). V was pared by 4 bases and J by 3 bases, with 9 bases between. This CDR3 is built from 12 residues. DNA for the CDR3: TGTGCCTGGAACAGTGGTGACACTGAAGCTTTCTTT. It codes for CAWNSGDTEAFF.

V gene TRBV5-6 combines with J gene TRBJ1-2, with 9 nucleotides matching TRBD1. The V segment lost 4 bases and the J segment 3 bases; nucleotides outside the gene matches: 7. Looked up from germline, CDR1 is SGHDT and CDR2 is YYEEEE. This CDR3 has 15 residues. CDR3 nucleotide sequence: TGTGCCAGCAGCGAAGGAAGGGACAGGGACTATGGCTACACCTTC. Translating it yields CASSEGRDRDYGYTF.

J is TRBJ2-7 and V is TRBV7-5; TRBD1, the table's D call, was not compared with the DNA. TRBV7-5 is a recognized pseudogene. The CDR3 runs to 13 residues. The chain's CDR3 is CARRIGQIYEQYF. The CDR3 DNA follows: TGTGCCAGAAGAATCGGACAGATTTACGAGCAGTACTTC.

The chain recombines TRBV27 with TRBJ2-7; 7 bases are a match to TRBD1. J gave up 4 bases and V 6 bases, and 9 bases lay outside the gene matches. From germline, CDR1 is MNHEY and CDR2 SMNVEV (reference sequence). This CDR3 has 14 amino acids. This chain's CDR3 is CASSQGTVAYEQYF. DNA of the CDR3: TGTGCCAGCAGCCAAGGGACAGTAGCGTACGAGCAGTACTTC.

V usage is TRBV15 and J usage is TRBJ2-1; D call uncertain. The CDR3 consists of 13 residues. V lost 0 bases and J lost 8, with 8 bases in between. Per the germline V gene, CDR1 is LNHNV and CDR2 is YYDKDF (reference sequence). CDR3 DNA sequence: TGTGCCACCAGCAGAGAAAGTGGCCATGAGCAGTTCTTC. Translated: CATSRESGHEQFF.

This sequence joins TRBV9 and TRBJ1-2; D remains ambiguous. The germline V gene has CDR1 SGDLS and CDR2 YYNGEE. Trimming removed 3 bases from V and 4 bases from J, with 16 bases in between. This CDR3 contains 15 residues. CDR3 in DNA: TGTGCCAGCAGCGCCCTGCAGGAAAATCTCTATGGCTACACCTTC. Translation: CASSALQENLYGYTF.

This rearrangement joins TRBV27 to TRBJ2-6; perhaps TRBD1 as D (5 bases). Trimming took off 1 base at V and 4 bases at J, with 11 bases between the two ends. This CDR3 has 16 residues. Germline CDR1 MNHEY, CDR2 SMNVEV (reference sequence). In nucleotides, the CDR3 is TGTGCCAGCAGTTTATGGACACCCACCGGGGCCAACGTCCTGACTTTC. Encoded protein: CASSLWTPTGANVLTF.